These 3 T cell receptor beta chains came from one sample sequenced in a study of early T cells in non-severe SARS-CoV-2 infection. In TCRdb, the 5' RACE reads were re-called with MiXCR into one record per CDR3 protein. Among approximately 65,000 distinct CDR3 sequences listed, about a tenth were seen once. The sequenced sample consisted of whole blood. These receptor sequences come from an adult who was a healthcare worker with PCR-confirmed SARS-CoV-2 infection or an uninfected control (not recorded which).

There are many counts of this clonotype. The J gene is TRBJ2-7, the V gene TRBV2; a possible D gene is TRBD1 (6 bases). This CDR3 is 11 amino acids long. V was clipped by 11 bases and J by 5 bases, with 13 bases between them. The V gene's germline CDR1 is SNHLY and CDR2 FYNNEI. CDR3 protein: CAGDRIDEQYF. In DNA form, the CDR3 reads TGTGCCGGAGACAGGATCGACGAGCAGTACTTC. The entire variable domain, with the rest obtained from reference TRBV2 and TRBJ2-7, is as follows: EPEVTQTPSHQVTQMGQEVILRCVPISNHLYFYWYRQILGQKVEFLVSFYNNEISEKSEIFDDQFSVERPDGSNFTLKIRSTKLEDSAMYFCAGDRIDEQYFGPGTRLTVT.

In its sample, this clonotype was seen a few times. DNA for the CDR3: TGTGCCAGCAGCCAAGGGACTAGCACGGGCCACGAGCAGTACTTC. Protein sequence: CASSQGTSTGHEQYF. The V and J genes are TRBV3-1 and TRBJ2-7; 8 nucleotides align to TRBD2. V lost 1 base and J lost 5; bases outside the gene matches: 7. Per the germline V gene, CDR1 is LGHDT and CDR2 is YNNKEL (reference sequence). The CDR3 runs 15 residues.

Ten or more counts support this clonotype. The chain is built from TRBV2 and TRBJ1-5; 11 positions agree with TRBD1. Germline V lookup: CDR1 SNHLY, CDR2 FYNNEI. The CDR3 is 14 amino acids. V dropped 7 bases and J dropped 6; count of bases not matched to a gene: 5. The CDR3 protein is CASKRTGGGQPQHF. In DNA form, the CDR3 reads TGTGCCAGCAAGAGGACAGGGGGCGGTCAGCCCCAGCATTTT.